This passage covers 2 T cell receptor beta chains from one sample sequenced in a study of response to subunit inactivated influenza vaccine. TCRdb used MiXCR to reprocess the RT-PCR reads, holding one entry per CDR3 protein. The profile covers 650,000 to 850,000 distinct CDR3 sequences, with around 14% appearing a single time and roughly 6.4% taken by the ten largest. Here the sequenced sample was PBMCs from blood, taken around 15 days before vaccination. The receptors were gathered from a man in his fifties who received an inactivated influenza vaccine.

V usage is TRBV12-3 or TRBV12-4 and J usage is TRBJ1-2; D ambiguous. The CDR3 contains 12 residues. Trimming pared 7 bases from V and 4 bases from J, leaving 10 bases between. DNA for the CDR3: TGTGCCAGCACCAACTGGTTCTATGGCTACACCTTC. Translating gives CASTNWFYGYTF.

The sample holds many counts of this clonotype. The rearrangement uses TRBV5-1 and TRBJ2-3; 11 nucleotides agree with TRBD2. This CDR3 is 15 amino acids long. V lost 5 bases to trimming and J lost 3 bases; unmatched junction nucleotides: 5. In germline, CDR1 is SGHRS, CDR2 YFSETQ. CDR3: CASRAGTSGTDTQYF. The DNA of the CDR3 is TGCGCCAGCAGGGCCGGGACTAGCGGTACAGATACGCAGTATTTT.